These 12 T cell receptor beta chains share one sample of origin, sequenced in a study of blood T cell repertoires in COVID-19. Some clones are missing from TCRdb's copy, which holds only in-frame ones; the method was immunoSEQ multiplex PCR. The table records 270,000 or so clones, around 90% of them present only once. The sample comprised PBMCs or T cells enriched from blood (not recorded which). The receptor source for this set is a man aged 35 to 55 who had been exposed to COVID-19.

The gene calls are TRBV7-2 and TRBJ2-1; D perhaps matches TRBD2 (5 bases). Trimming removed 1 base from V and 6 bases from J, with 7 bases in between. The germline V gene has CDR1 SGHTA and CDR2 FQGNSA. The CDR3 extends over 13 amino acids. CDR3 sequence reads: CASSLGTSNEQFF. The DNA of the CDR3 is TGTGCCAGCAGCTTAGGGACTTCCAATGAGCAGTTCTTC.

The chain uses TRBV5-4 and TRBJ2-7; a possible D gene is TRBD1 (5 bases). V shed 0 bases and J shed 2 bases, with 9 bases lying between them. The CDR3 sequence is 14 residues long. CDR1 and CDR2 (germline): SGHNT, YYREEE (reference sequence). Written as DNA, the CDR3 is TGTGCCAGCAGCTTGGCCGACAGTGCCTACGAGCAGTACTTC. Its translation is CASSLADSAYEQYF. Together with reference TRBV5-4 and TRBJ2-7, the CDR3 gives the full variable domain: ETGVTQSPTHLIKTRGQQVTLRCSSQSGHNTVSWYQQALGQGPQFIFQYYREEENGRGNFPPRFSGLQFPNYSSELNVNALELDDSALYLCASSLADSAYEQYFGPGTRLTVT.

This clone was detected only a few times. The CDR3 protein is CSVETGGLSGNTIYF. The CDR3 DNA reads as TGCAGCGTTGAAACAGGGGGATTGTCTGGAAACACCATATATTTT. V usage is TRBV29-1 and J usage is TRBJ1-3; 8 bases map to TRBD1. V was clipped by 2 bases and J by 1 base; unmatched bases: 4. This CDR3 has 15 amino acids. Germline-derived CDR1 and CDR2 are SQVTM and ANQGSEA.

V and J are TRBV27 and TRBJ2-2, with D possibly TRBD2 on 6 matching bases. The CDR3 runs to 17 residues. Trimming removed 5 bases from V and 8 bases from J, with 24 bases in between. Germline CDR1 MNHEY, CDR2 SMNVEV (reference sequence). CDR3 amino acids: CASSPYSGPHVGGELFF. CDR3 bases: TGTGCCAGCAGTCCGTATAGCGGCCCCCACGTTGGGGGGGAGCTGTTTTTT.

V and J are TRBV18 and TRBJ2-3; 7 nucleotides match TRBD2. V lost 3 bases, J lost 6 bases, and 12 bases stayed unmatched. This CDR3 contains 16 residues. CDR1 is KGHSH, CDR2 LQKENI, per germline. The CDR3 sequence: CASSPGGGRSSDTQYF. CDR3 sequence (DNA): TGTGCCAGCTCACCGGGCGGCGGGAGAAGCTCCGATACGCAGTATTTT.

CDR3 DNA sequence: TGTGCCACCAGTACGGCAGGGGGCAGTGAGCAGTTCTTC. Translating gives CATSTAGGSEQFF. This chain links TRBV24-1 with TRBJ2-1; 8 bases agree with TRBD1. V lost 6 bases, J lost 9 bases, and 6 bases stayed unmatched. The germline V gene encodes CDR1 KGHDR and CDR2 SFDVKD. This CDR3 is 13 amino acids long.

J is TRBJ1-5 and V is TRBV18; D is undetermined. This CDR3 comprises 14 residues. Trimming removed 3 bases from V and 5 bases from J, with 11 bases in between. In germline, CDR1 is KGHSH, CDR2 LQKENI. Here the CDR3 reads CASSPTPSDQPQHF. CDR3 nucleotide sequence: TGTGCCAGCTCACCTACCCCTTCGGATCAGCCCCAGCATTTT.

The rearrangement links TRBV30 to TRBJ2-7; D gene unclear. The germline CDR1 and CDR2 sequences are GTSNPN and SVGIG (reference sequence). V lost 0 bases and J lost 9, with 12 bases in between. This CDR3 has 12 amino acids. As DNA, the CDR3 is TGTGCCTGGAGTGTCCGAGGTGACGGGCAGTACTTC. Its protein product is CAWSVRGDGQYF.

The chain joins TRBV9 to TRBJ2-5; the D gene is possibly TRBD2 (5 bases). Between the trimmed V and J ends, which lost 3 bases and 9 bases, there was a span of 18 bases. The CDR3 contains 14 residues. Germline lookup yields CDR1 SGDLS and CDR2 YYNGEE. CDR3 DNA: TGTGCCAGCAGCGAAGCTAGCAGTCAGAGGTCCCAGTACTTC. This sequence encodes CASSEASSQRSQYF.

The rearrangement joins TRBV4-2 to TRBJ2-7, with D possibly matching TRBD1 (5 bases). Deletions cut 4 bases from V and 4 bases from J, with 8 bases between. The CDR3 has 12 residues. Germline lookup yields CDR1 LGHNA and CDR2 YNFKEQ. DNA of the CDR3: TGTGCCAGCAGCCTGGGGCTGTACGAGCAGTACTTC. This gives the protein CASSLGLYEQYF.

V and J are TRBV3-1 (or the pseudogene TRBV3-2) and TRBJ1-6; TRBD1 aligns across 11 bases. The CDR3 loop spans 17 amino acids. The germline CDR1 and CDR2 sequences are LGHDT and YNNKEL (reference sequence). V trimming: 5 bases; J trimming: 10 bases; junction bases outside the gene matches: 13. The CDR3 coding sequence is TGTGCCAGCAGCAAACTTGCCGGGACAGGGGGGAACTCACCCCTCCACTTT. The encoded protein is CASSKLAGTGGNSPLHF.

The genes are TRBV5-4 and TRBJ2-7; D ambiguous. The V end lost 0 bases, the J end lost 1 base, and 8 bases lay between the germline ends. CDR1 and CDR2 (germline): SGHNT, YYREEE (reference sequence). The CDR3 sequence is 14 residues long. In DNA form, the CDR3 reads TGTGCCAGCAGCTTGGCGACGGGTTCCTACGAGCAGTACTTC. Amino acid sequence: CASSLATGSYEQYF.